This TCR beta chain was obtained from a study of control samples from healthy donors and cancer patients (dated by TCRdb to between 2020 and 2021). Regarding this clone: No cognate antigen has been identified for it. No base quality values were provided; no much bigger clone lies one nucleotide off.

The CDR3 numbers 15 residues from cysteine through phenylalanine. The sequence is cut down to CDR3 DNA, 45 bases in frame from base 1. Trimming takes 5 bases from V and 6 bases from J, and the germline ends sit 18 bases apart. The CDR1 and CDR2 encoded by the germline V gene are MDHEN and SYDVKM. The library relied on the immunoSEQ multiplex PCR assay. Held by TCRdb, this immuneACCESS table contains in-frame sequences only and omits some clones. Under half of the omission traces to an unresolved V gene where checked; the cause of the rest is unknown. A total of about 86,000 clones appear in this sample, roughly 91% of them only once. Roughly a tenth of the sample goes to the ten largest clones.

The sequence links TRBV28 to TRBJ2-3, with the D gene tentatively TRBD1 or TRBD2, based on 5 matching bases in each. The sequence came from a woman between 45 and 65 years old with colorectal cancer. Material: PBMCs. The DNA is TGTGCCAGCAGTCCACCGGGACCCCCTGAGGATACGCAGTATTTT. Translation gives CASSPPGPPEDTQYF.